This is a list of T cell receptor beta chains from one sample in a study of human T cells and chemical hapten exposure. MiXCR was run by TCRdb on the reads, yielding one entry per CDR3 protein. This sample has more than 100,000 distinct CDR3 sequences, with approximately 9.3% found just once. Specimen: whole blood. The receptors were sampled from a human donor in good health. Some clones in this sample may be carry-over from other donors' samples. CDR3s leave out the opening cysteine and the closing phenylalanine or tryptophan.

j_gene	v_gene	CDR3aa
TRBJ2-7	TRBV28	ASSLGGSKIYEQY
TRBJ1-4	TRBV12-3/TRBV12-4	ASSLEVGTTNEKLF
TRBJ2-1	TRBV5-1	ASGLGSGSSYNEQF
TRBJ1-1	TRBV6-6	ASSSFDRITEAF
TRBJ2-7	TRBV7-2	ASSSRDRGGYEQY
TRBJ1-2	TRBV5-1	ASSRDRGLNYGYT
TRBJ1-1	TRBV30	AWRSGLGERTF
TRBJ2-1	TRBV29-1	SVEDWGSLAGGHNEQF
TRBJ2-2	TRBV21-1	ASSKGPRSRRHGELF
TRBJ2-7	TRBV20-1	SARPGRTYEQY
TRBJ2-3	TRBV5-4	ASSLVTSPGFPPDTQY
TRBJ2-1	TRBV6-2/TRBV6-3	ASSYGTRGANEQF
TRBJ2-5	TRBV12-3/TRBV12-4	ASSPGTGGELETQY
TRBJ1-4	TRBV2	ASSEGTTNEKLF
TRBJ1-3	TRBV7-9	ASSLPGQAGENTIY
TRBJ1-1	TRBV7-9	ASSSGSTEAF
TRBJ1-2	TRBV9	ASSKEGESGYT
TRBJ2-7	TRBV5-1	ASSFGVSSYEQY
TRBJ2-3	TRBV7-2	ASSAGTGRTDTQY
TRBJ2-1	TRBV12-3/TRBV12-4	ASSLEGPDYNEQF
TRBJ2-3	TRBV7-2	ASSTGQGAGTDTQY
TRBJ1-6	TRBV6-5	ASSSTGQGISPLH
TRBJ2-7	TRBV20-1	SARIVGGIPEQY
TRBJ2-5	TRBV7-2	ASSSGPAGTETQY
TRBJ2-2	TRBV2	ARGGGGITGELF